A single sample is the source of the 18 T cell receptor beta chains below, sequenced in a study of fetal regulatory T cell absence and autoimmunity. Clones were read by immunoSEQ multiplex PCR, and TCRdb kept only the in-frame ones, dropping some. This table holds around 100,000 clones, 55% to 75% found once. The sample comprised pancreas tissue. Receptors originate from a male donor with IPEX syndrome.

The rearrangement links TRBV15 to TRBJ2-3, with 7 bases that match TRBD1. The CDR3 consists of 13 residues. With 9 bases clipped from V and 2 bases from J, the junction kept 5 bases outside the gene matches. Looked up from germline, CDR1 is LNHNV and CDR2 is YYDKDF (reference sequence). Here the CDR3 reads CATGQDLTDTQYF. The CDR3 DNA follows: TGTGCCACTGGACAGGACCTCACAGATACGCAGTATTTT.

The gene calls are TRBV4-3 and TRBJ1-2; TRBD1 matches at 7 bases. This CDR3 has 11 residues. With 4 bases clipped from V and 7 bases from J, the junction kept 0 bases outside the gene matches. The V gene's germline CDR1 is LGHNA and CDR2 YSLEER. The CDR3 sequence is CASSRQGGYTF. The CDR3 DNA sequence: TGCGCCAGCAGCCGACAGGGTGGCTACACCTTC.

This chain's CDR3 is CASSLTSADTQYF. Here the CDR3 DNA reads TGTGCCAGCAGCTTGACTAGCGCAGATACGCAGTATTTT. J is TRBJ2-3 and V is TRBV5-5, with 7 bases identical to TRBD2. This CDR3 has 13 residues. Looked up from germline, CDR1 is SGHKS and CDR2 is YYEKEE (reference sequence). V trimming: 1 base; J trimming: 4 bases; junction bases outside the gene matches: 0.

V and J are TRBV7-6 and TRBJ2-3; 12 bases match TRBD2. Germline CDR1 is SGHVS and CDR2 is FNYEAQ. There are 16 residues in the CDR3. Trimming cost V 5 bases and J 4 bases; bases outside gene matches: 7. The chain's CDR3 is CASSPSGGAAADTQYF. The CDR3 region has the DNA TGTGCCAGCAGCCCTAGCGGGGGGGCCGCTGCAGATACGCAGTATTTT. The full variable domain, rest sourced from reference TRBV7-6 and TRBJ2-3, is GAGVSQSPRYKVTKRGQDVALRCDPISGHVSLYWYRQALGQGPEFLTYFNYEAQQDKSGLPNDRFSAERPEGSISTLTIQRTEQRDSAMYRCASSPSGGAAADTQYFGPGTRLTVL.

V is TRBV29-1 and J is TRBJ2-7; 11 nucleotides match TRBD1. From germline, CDR1 is SQVTM and CDR2 ANQGSEA. The junction had 6 bases not matched to a gene; V was cut back by 6 bases and J by 2 bases. CDR3 length: 14 residues. This CDR3 reads CSVEDRGPPYEQYF. In nucleotides, the CDR3 is TGCAGCGTCGAGGACAGGGGGCCTCCCTACGAGCAGTACTTC.

The chain combines TRBV10-3 with TRBJ1-1, with D perhaps matching TRBD1 (6 bases). V gave up 4 bases and J gave up 1 base, with 19 bases separating them. The CDR3 runs 17 residues. Germline CDR1 reads ENHRY; CDR2 reads SYGVKD. The DNA of the CDR3 is TGTGCCATCAGTGTTAACCGGGACACAACTGGGAACACTGAAGCTTTCTTT. As protein: CAISVNRDTTGNTEAFF.

This clone was recorded a few times. This chain connects TRBV15 to TRBJ1-4; possible D gene TRBD1, 5 bases. The CDR3 is 15 amino acids. Trimming pared 3 bases from V and 7 bases from J, leaving 15 bases between. Per germline, CDR1 LNHNV and CDR2 YYDKDF (reference sequence). The CDR3 coding sequence is TGTGCCACCAGCAGGGCAGCGGGGGATAGTGAAAAACTGTTTTTT. Encoded protein: CATSRAAGDSEKLFF.

The chain couples TRBV5-4 to TRBJ2-2; 14 nucleotides line up with TRBD2. From germline, CDR1 is SGHNT and CDR2 YYREEE (reference sequence). J gave up 1 base and V 4 bases, and 3 bases lay outside the gene matches. CDR3 length: 17 amino acids. Here the CDR3 reads CASSEGLAGGNTGELFF. CDR3 nucleotide sequence: TGTGCCAGCAGCGAAGGACTAGCGGGAGGGAACACCGGGGAGCTGTTTTTT.

The chain combines TRBV10-3 with TRBJ2-2; D remains unclear. V lost 4 bases, J lost 3 bases, and 6 bases lay in between. Germline V lookup: CDR1 ENHRY, CDR2 SYGVKD. This CDR3 is 13 amino acids long. CDR3 sequence: CAISVHDTGELFF. CDR3 sequence (DNA): TGTGCCATCAGTGTACACGACACCGGGGAGCTGTTTTTT.

The chain couples TRBV30 to TRBJ1-5, with D unresolved. V was clipped by 2 bases and J by 1 base, with 6 bases between them. This CDR3 has 13 amino acids. In germline, CDR1 is GTSNPN, CDR2 SVGIG (reference sequence). The CDR3 region is CAWSRKSNQPQHF. CDR3 nucleotide sequence: TGTGCCTGGAGTCGGAAGAGCAATCAGCCCCAGCATTTT.

The chain employs TRBV27 and TRBJ2-5; TRBD2 matches at 8 bases. V gave up 3 bases and J gave up 5 bases; unmatched junction bases: 8. CDR1 is MNHEY, CDR2 SMNVEV, per germline (reference sequence). The CDR3 length is 15 residues. For the CDR3, the DNA is TGTGCCAGCAGTTTGCAGGGTCCGGGGGGGGAGACCCAGTACTTC. The encoded protein is CASSLQGPGGETQYF.

This clone has a single count. The chain links TRBV6-5 to TRBJ1-4, with 7 positions matching TRBD1. This CDR3 region has 14 residues. Per germline, CDR1 MNHEY and CDR2 SVGAGI. The trim removed 4 bases at V and 2 bases at J, leaving 1 base unmatched. The CDR3 loop reads CASSFRGTNEKLFF. The CDR3 DNA reads TGTGCCAGCAGTTTCAGGGGGACTAATGAAAAACTGTTTTTT.

The J gene is TRBJ2-1, the V gene TRBV30, with D unresolved. This CDR3 is 17 amino acids long. Per the germline V gene, CDR1 is GTSNPN and CDR2 is SVGIG (reference sequence). V lost 2 bases, J lost 0 bases, and 17 bases lay in between. DNA for the CDR3: TGTGCCTGGAGTTACGACACGTGGCGCAGCTCCTACAATGAGCAGTTCTTC. This translates into CAWSYDTWRSSYNEQFF.

The rearrangement uses TRBV29-1 and TRBJ1-2; perhaps TRBD1 as D (5 bases). CDR3 size: 12 residues. The germline V and J ends were trimmed by 1 base and 3 bases, with 6 bases remaining between them. Germline V CDR1 and CDR2: SQVTM, ANQGSEA. The CDR3 DNA reads as TGCAGCGTTGAAGTACAGGACTATGGCTACACCTTC. It is translated as CSVEVQDYGYTF.

This chain links TRBV7-2 with TRBJ2-7; D gene uncertain. V was pared by 6 bases and J by 2 bases, with 11 bases between. The CDR3 covers 13 residues. The germline V gene encodes CDR1 SGHTA and CDR2 FQGNSA. The CDR3 nucleotides are TGTGCCAGCAGTCCACCATCTACCTACGAGCAGTACTTC. It specifies CASSPPSTYEQYF. Variable domain in full (rest from reference TRBV7-2 and TRBJ2-7): GAGVSQSPSNKVTEKGKDVELRCDPISGHTALYWYRQSLGQGLEFLIYFQGNSAPDKSGLPSDRFSAERTGGSVSTLTIQRTQQEDSAVYLCASSPPSTYEQYFGPGTRLTVT.

The rearrangement joins TRBV4-3 to TRBJ1-1, with D perhaps matching TRBD1 (5 bases). Germline V gene lookup returns CDR1 LGHNA and CDR2 YSLEER. V was pared by 4 bases and J by 10 bases, with 19 bases between. The CDR3 has 14 amino acids. The CDR3 region has the DNA TGCGCCAGCAGCCCAAGAGGGGTCAGATATGGAGCTTTCTTT. Translating gives CASSPRGVRYGAFF.

The chain carries TRBV9 and TRBJ2-1; TRBD2 is a possible D gene (6 bases). Germline lookup yields CDR1 SGDLS and CDR2 YYNGEE. Trimming removed 0 bases from V and 4 bases from J, with 11 bases in between. The CDR3 runs to 15 residues. CDR3 in DNA: TGTGCCAGCAGCGTAGGTTCGGGACTTTACAATGAGCAGTTCTTC. Translated: CASSVGSGLYNEQFF.

V gene TRBV19 combines with J gene TRBJ2-7; the match to TRBD2 covers 8 bases. The CDR3 is made up of 14 amino acids. J was trimmed by 2 bases and V by 5 bases; bases with no gene match: 5. CDR1 and CDR2 (germline): LNHDA, SQIVND (reference sequence). The CDR3 DNA reads as TGTGCCAGTAGTGTCACTAGCGGTACCTACGAGCAGTACTTC. As protein: CASSVTSGTYEQYF.